This T cell receptor (beta chain) originates from a study of blood T cell repertoires in COVID-19. Background on the study: From the United States, Italy and Spain came samples of acute and convalescent COVID-19.

This CDR3 has 16 amino acids. Germline V gene sequence: CDR1 LNHDA, CDR2 SQIVND (reference sequence). J lost 4 bases, V lost 7 bases, and 11 bases had no gene match. Under the authors' procedure: Estimation of nucleated cell counts relied on the amplification of reference gene primers. The assay was immunoSEQ multiplex PCR, and TCRdb's table has in-frame clones only and misses some. Clonal size and the V and J genes are those of that table, whereas D and trimming came from the DNA. Counted here are roughly 380,000 clones, 87% occurring once; the ten biggest clones make up roughly 1.4%. The chain recombines TRBV19 with TRBJ2-3; 10 bases line up with TRBD1. The origin of this receptor is a young man who had recovered from COVID-19. Input material: PBMCs or T cells enriched from blood (not recorded which). The CDR3 sequence is CASTRGTGVFADTQYF. As DNA, the CDR3 is TGTGCCAGTACCAGGGGGACAGGGGTGTTCGCAGATACGCAGTATTTT.